This TCR beta chain emerged from a study of beta chain features in type 1 diabetes. Whole-study findings and limits: For Type 1 diabetes patients, all four CD4+ subsets carried TCRB CDR3s that were moderately but significantly shorter. Although PCR might favor shorter templates, it would do so equally in patients and controls. Healthy donors had naive, central memory and Treg TCRB repertoires that appeared less similar than those seen among patients. Small HLA sub-analyses could not settle whether HLA shapes TCRB rearrangement.

Investigators reverse transcribed all isolated RNA, so they sequenced expressed TCRB transcripts. The protocol was immunoSEQ multiplex PCR, while the TCRdb copy is restricted to in-frame clones and leaves out a portion. The sample shows roughly 260,000 clones, roughly 11% of them seen only once. This clone has only a few counts. Its cognate antigen is unknown. With 5 bases clipped from V and 5 bases from J, the junction kept 3 bases outside the gene matches. Germline V gene sequence: CDR1 SGHTA, CDR2 FQGTGA. This CDR3 comprises 14 residues. This TCR was recovered from a man aged 25-45 years with type 1 diabetes. J is TRBJ2-3 and V is TRBV7-3; 11 nucleotides align to TRBD1. The sample was naive CD4+ T cells from blood. CDR3 bases: TGTGCCAGCAGCCTGGGACAGGGGGTAGATACGCAGTATTTT. Translating it yields CASSLGQGVDTQYF.